The present TCR beta chain was sequenced within a study of blood T cell repertoires in COVID-19. Across the whole study: Both acute and convalescent COVID-19 samples were obtained from the United States, Italy and Spain. Sources were T cells, B-cell-depleted T cells, or PBMCs; the material itself was cDNA or gDNA.

Source study methods: Amplification of reference gene primers was used by the study to estimate nucleated cell counts. The data were produced by immunoSEQ multiplex PCR, yet TCRdb's version contains in-frame clones alone and is incomplete. V, J and clone size reflect that table, while D and trimming were determined from the DNA. In the table there are some 96,000 clones, around four fifths of which are singletons. Per germline, CDR1 LNHDA and CDR2 SQIVND (reference sequence). This CDR3 comprises 14 residues. After removal of 8 bases from V and 2 bases from J, the junction contained 7 bases not matched to a gene.

Sequenced input: peripheral blood. The chain employs TRBV19 and TRBJ1-2, with TRBD1 identical over 8 bases. This TCR derives from a man aged 45-60 years with active or convalescent COVID-19. DNA of the CDR3: TGTGCCAGTGGACAGGGCCCTACGAACTATGGCTACACCTTC. It codes for CASGQGPTNYGYTF.